This entry concerns a single T cell receptor (beta chain). This entry comes from a study of OX40 agonist ivuxolimab in advanced cancers. Study context: Patient treatment consisted of intravenous ivuxolimab administration every 2 weeks at 0.01 to 10 mg/kg.

The length of the CDR3 is 17 residues. V was trimmed by 1 base and J by 0 bases, leaving 16 bases between them. CDR1 and CDR2 (germline): LGHNA, YNFKEQ. Exclusion of a patient followed from autoimmune disease history or systemic immunosuppression. The repertoire was sequenced with immunoSEQ multiplex PCR; TCRdb's copy has only in-frame clones and lacks some. This table has roughly 92,000 clones, roughly 89% appearing once. The V and J genes are TRBV4-2 and TRBJ2-7; D possibly uses TRBD1 or TRBD2 (5 bases each). Source: CD4+ or CD8+ T cells sorted from blood, taken in a trial of the OX40 agonist ivuxolimab. The clonotype originates from an adult with an advanced solid tumor such as melanoma, head and neck, liver or kidney cancer. The chain's CDR3 is CASSQGDGWMSSYEQYF. The CDR3 region has the DNA TGTGCCAGCAGCCAAGGGGACGGCTGGATGAGCTCCTACGAGCAGTACTTC.